This T cell receptor beta chain was documented in a study of blood T cell repertoires in COVID-19. The wider study: Nucleic acid was either cDNA or gDNA, and it came from T cells, B-cell-depleted T cells, or PBMCs.

Some clones are missing from TCRdb's copy, which holds only in-frame ones; the method was immunoSEQ multiplex PCR. Counted here are about 250,000 clones, nearly 90% occurring once; the ten biggest clones make up roughly 3.1%. Trimming pared 0 bases from V and 4 bases from J, leaving 9 bases between. CDR1 is MNHEY and CDR2 is SVGEGT in the germline V gene. The CDR3 contains 14 residues. The sequence came from a man between 18 and 29 years old with active or convalescent COVID-19. The sample was peripheral blood. The chain combines TRBV6-2 or TRBV6-3 with TRBJ1-2; tentatively, D is TRBD1 (5 bases). The CDR3 sequence: CASSYSGQSYGYTF. The CDR3, as DNA: TGTGCCAGCAGTTACTCGGGGCAGTCCTATGGCTACACCTTC.